This T cell receptor (beta chain) originates from a study of T cells in Graves' hyperthyroidism and ophthalmopathy. Exclusion of patients followed from uncontrolled infection, other autoimmune disease, pregnancy or lactation. This clonotype has ten or more counts. Regions amplified from RNA transcripts were the TCR beta CDR3 regions. The study used the HTBI primer set for a first-round RT-PCR of the TCR CDR3. MiXCR, run by TCRdb on the multiplex PCR reads, gives a single entry per CDR3 protein. The sample comprises 300,000 to 450,000 distinct CDR3 sequences, 18% of which are singletons, and about 14% rests with the top ten. The sequence came from a middle-aged woman with Graves' ophthalmopathy. The source material was blood.

The DNA of the CDR3 is TGTGCCAGCAGCGTAGAGGGAGGTCGGTCCGGGGAGCTGTTTTTT. Protein product: CASSVEGGRSGELFF. The chain employs TRBV9 and TRBJ2-2, with D maybe TRBD2 (6 bases). V shed 0 bases and J shed 6 bases, with 12 bases lying between them. The CDR3 is made up of 15 amino acids. The germline V gene encodes CDR1 SGDLS and CDR2 YYNGEE.